This TCR beta chain was profiled in a study of OX40 agonist ivuxolimab in advanced cancers. Study in general: The group had a mean age of about 65 years, ranged from roughly 23 to 85, and was 80% to 90% male.

CDR3 length: 15 residues. Trimming stripped 5 bases from V and 0 bases from J, with 11 bases between. Per germline, CDR1 MNHNS and CDR2 SASEGT. Whole-study findings and limits: Relatively little clonal expansion, among the lowest observed, appeared in partial responders at 0.1-3.0 mg/kg.

TCRdb's table, derived via immunoSEQ multiplex PCR, lists solely in-frame clones and lacks some. The table lists around 65,000 clones, nearly 90% of them singletons. On this clone itself: Its antigen is currently unknown.

This receptor was identified in an adult with an advanced solid tumor such as melanoma, head and neck, liver or kidney cancer. The V and J genes are TRBV6-1 and TRBJ1-3, with D unclear. This sample comprised CD4+ or CD8+ T cells sorted from blood, obtained in a trial of the OX40 agonist ivuxolimab. The CDR3 sequence: CASSPTASSGNTIYF. The DNA for the CDR3 is TGTGCCAGCAGTCCTACTGCGAGCTCTGGAAACACCATATATTTT.